These 8 T cell receptor beta chains were all obtained from the same sample, sequenced in a study of blood T cell repertoires in COVID-19. Only in-frame clones appear in the TCRdb table, and some are missing; sequencing was by immunoSEQ multiplex PCR. The data hold roughly 340,000 clones, with about 89% observed a single time. Sample: peripheral blood. These receptors originate from a woman in her thirties with COVID-19, enrolled during active disease.

V gene TRBV7-6 combines with J gene TRBJ1-1; tentative D call: TRBD1 (5 bases). Germline CDR1 is SGHVS and CDR2 is FNYEAQ. V was trimmed by 5 bases and J by 1 base, leaving 14 bases between them. This CDR3 comprises 15 residues. The CDR3 nucleotides are TGTGCCAGCAGCCCCAGCAGGGAATGGAACACTGAAGCTTTCTTT. It specifies CASSPSREWNTEAFF.

The chain uses TRBV10-3 and TRBJ1-5, with D unresolved. The CDR3 is made up of 15 amino acids. V lost 0 bases and J lost 0, with 6 bases in between. In germline, CDR1 is ENHRY, CDR2 SYGVKD. CDR3: CAISESRNSNQPQHF. The CDR3 region has the DNA TGTGCCATCAGTGAGTCTCGTAATAGCAATCAGCCCCAGCATTTT.

The V call is TRBV6-5, the J call TRBJ2-2, with D tentatively TRBD2 (5 bases). The CDR3 has 13 amino acids. Germline lookup yields CDR1 MNHEY and CDR2 SVGAGI. V was pared by 3 bases and J by 6 bases, with 8 bases between. In DNA form, the CDR3 reads TGTGCCAGCAGTTATTCGAGGGCCGGGGAGCTGTTTTTT. It yields the protein CASSYSRAGELFF.

V gene TRBV19 combines with J gene TRBJ2-7; tentatively, D is TRBD2 (5 bases). V gave up 5 bases and J gave up 4 bases, with 18 bases separating them. Germline loops: CDR1 LNHDA, CDR2 SQIVND (reference sequence). This CDR3 is built from 15 residues. DNA for the CDR3: TGTGCCAGTAGTTCCTCCGGCGCGGGTGTATACGAGCAGTACTTC. Translating it yields CASSSSGAGVYEQYF.

V usage is TRBV4-1 and J usage is TRBJ2-4; 8 bases fit TRBD1. V was pared by 1 base and J by 3 bases, with 11 bases of the junction left unmatched. The CDR3 runs 18 residues. Germline V gene lookup returns CDR1 MGHRA and CDR2 YSYEKL. The CDR3 bases are TGCGCCAGCAGCCAAGGGTCGGTATCAGGGGGCGGCAAAAACATTCAGTACTTC. Protein sequence: CASSQGSVSGGGKNIQYF.

This clone came up a few times. V gene TRBV27 combines with J gene TRBJ1-3, with a possible D match to TRBD1 (6 bases). CDR1 is MNHEY and CDR2 is SMNVEV in the germline V gene (reference sequence). Trimming stripped 4 bases from V and 1 base from J, with 11 bases between. CDR3 length: 15 amino acids. The CDR3 sequence is CASSSPGTSGNTIYF. CDR3 DNA sequence: TGTGCCAGCAGTTCTCCCGGGACATCTGGAAACACCATATATTTT.

This sequence joins TRBV19 and TRBJ2-5; TRBD2 agrees at 9 bases. CDR3 size: 17 residues. V was clipped by 1 base and J by 0 bases; unmatched bases: 6. CDR1 LNHDA and CDR2 SQIVND come from the germline V gene (reference sequence). CDR3 region: CASSIGLAGLYQETQYF. Here the CDR3 DNA reads TGTGCCAGTAGTATAGGGCTAGCGGGATTGTACCAAGAGACCCAGTACTTC.

J is TRBJ1-6 and V is TRBV19; 9 nucleotides match TRBD1. The CDR3 totals 14 residues. From germline, CDR1 is LNHDA and CDR2 SQIVND (reference sequence). Trimming took 6 bases from V and 7 from J; bases not matched to a gene: 4. As DNA, the CDR3 is TGTGCCAGTAGGGGACAGGGCCTAAATTCACCCCTCCACTTT. Its protein product is CASRGQGLNSPLHF.